The 17 T cell receptor beta chains listed next were all sequenced from one sample in a study of cytomegalovirus exposure and HLA in healthy donors. Use of 60 Vbeta and 13 Jbeta primers characterized the PCR. Generated by immunoSEQ multiplex PCR, the TCRdb table keeps only in-frame clones and is missing some. The data show about 37,000 clones, roughly 80% seen once. Sequenced input: PBMCs. The receptors were gathered from a woman in her 40s in good health and CMV-seronegative.

The J gene is TRBJ2-3, the V gene TRBV7-2; the match to TRBD2 covers 11 bases. The ends lost 3 bases at V and 3 bases at J; junction bases unmatched: 14. CDR3 length equals 19 residues. The germline V gene encodes CDR1 SGHTA and CDR2 FQGNSA. As DNA, the CDR3 is TGTGCCAGCAGCTTGGCTCTAGCGGGGGGCCCTCCCTTGACAGATACGCAGTATTTT. It encodes CASSLALAGGPPLTDTQYF.

The chain couples TRBV28 to TRBJ1-1; 11 nucleotides agree with TRBD1. Per the germline V gene, CDR1 is MDHEN and CDR2 is SYDVKM. V shed 6 bases, J shed 5 bases, and the junction held 2 bases outside the gene matches. The CDR3 length is 13 residues. CDR3: CASSRDRGTEAFF. CDR3 sequence (DNA): TGTGCCAGCAGCCGGGACAGGGGGACTGAAGCTTTCTTT.

This chain connects TRBV28 to TRBJ1-4; D not certain. Germline V gene data show CDR1 as MDHEN and CDR2 as SYDVKM. The CDR3 is made up of 16 amino acids. V lost 6 bases and J 5 bases, leaving 19 bases between the germline ends. CDR3 nucleotide sequence: TGTGCCAGCAGGTCACAAAGGTTGGACTCGAATGAAAAACTGTTTTTT. It translates to CASRSQRLDSNEKLFF.

CDR3 protein: CSGQLAGAKTQYF. The DNA for the CDR3 is TGCAGCGGCCAGCTAGCGGGGGCTAAGACCCAGTACTTC. The gene calls are TRBV29-1 and TRBJ2-5; TRBD2 matches at 10 bases. This CDR3 spans 13 amino acids. With 7 bases clipped from V and 6 bases from J, the junction kept 8 bases outside the gene matches. The V gene's germline CDR1 is SQVTM and CDR2 ANQGSEA.

J is TRBJ1-5 and V is TRBV5-1; a weak D match, TRBD1 (6 bases). Trimming cost V 0 bases and J 7 bases, with 14 bases left between them. Germline V gene lookup returns CDR1 SGHRS and CDR2 YFSETQ. This CDR3 contains 15 residues. This CDR3 reads CASSLDTGRHQPQHF. The CDR3 DNA reads as TGCGCCAGCAGCTTGGATACAGGGAGACACCAGCCCCAGCATTTT.

The chain recombines TRBV9 with TRBJ1-6; D is uncertain. There are 12 residues in the CDR3. Germline V lookup: CDR1 SGDLS, CDR2 YYNGEE. V lost 3 bases and J lost 12, with 10 bases in between. The CDR3 coding sequence is TGTGCCAGCAGCGAGCCCCCTGGACCCCTCCACTTT. The encoded protein is CASSEPPGPLHF.

This sequence joins TRBV18 and TRBJ2-3, with D perhaps matching TRBD1 (6 bases). V lost 3 bases and J 6 bases, leaving 19 bases between the germline ends. The CDR3 length is 16 residues. Germline CDR1 and CDR2: KGHSH and LQKENI. The CDR3 region is CASSPEQGAAGDTQYF. CDR3 DNA sequence: TGTGCCAGCTCACCTGAACAGGGAGCAGCAGGCGATACGCAGTATTTT. The full variable domain, its missing parts supplied by reference TRBV18 and TRBJ2-3, is NAGVMQNPRHLVRRRGQEARLRCSPMKGHSHVYWYRQLPEEGLKFMVYLQKENIIDESGMPKERFSAEFPKEGPSILRIQQVVRGDSAAYFCASSPEQGAAGDTQYFGPGTRLTVL.

The chain combines TRBV2 with TRBJ1-5; no firm D call. CDR1 and CDR2 from the germline V gene are SNHLY and FYNNEI. V dropped 4 bases and J dropped 0 bases, with 10 bases sitting between them. The CDR3 contains 15 residues. For the CDR3, the DNA is TGTGCCAGCAGTGCGGACGGGAATAGCAATCAGCCCCAGCATTTT. The encoded protein is CASSADGNSNQPQHF.

The chain is built from TRBV18 and TRBJ1-5, with a possible D match to TRBD1 (5 bases). This CDR3 is 16 amino acids long. Germline CDR1 is KGHSH and CDR2 is LQKENI. V lost 4 bases and J lost 1, with 14 bases in between. The chain's CDR3 is CASSQSRAVSNQPQHF. DNA of the CDR3: TGTGCCAGCTCACAATCCAGGGCGGTCAGCAATCAGCCCCAGCATTTT.

This rearrangement joins TRBV6-1 to TRBJ1-2, with unresolved D. Trimming stripped 6 bases from V and 3 bases from J, with 14 bases between. The germline V gene encodes CDR1 MNHNS and CDR2 SASEGT. The CDR3 consists of 14 residues. CDR3 region: CASSEGTHYYGYTF. In DNA form, the CDR3 reads TGTGCCAGCAGCGAGGGTACTCACTACTATGGCTACACCTTC.

The gene calls are TRBV28 and TRBJ2-3; 7 bases align to TRBD2. The germline CDR1 and CDR2 sequences are MDHEN and SYDVKM. Germline trimming cut 2 bases from V and 6 bases from J; bases unmatched to any gene: 11. The CDR3 loop spans 16 amino acids. The CDR3 is CASSLGGAAGADTQYF. CDR3 nucleotide sequence: TGTGCCAGCAGTTTAGGTGGGGCGGCGGGAGCTGATACGCAGTATTTT.

The rearrangement links TRBV5-4 to TRBJ2-1; D uncertain. Between the trimmed V and J ends, which lost 9 bases and 5 bases, there was a span of 15 bases. CDR3 length: 13 residues. From germline, CDR1 is SGHNT and CDR2 YYREEE (reference sequence). CDR3 in amino acids: CATGSTGDNEQFF. The CDR3 nucleotides are TGTGCCACCGGGTCGACGGGTGACAATGAGCAGTTCTTC. The variable domain in full, completed from reference TRBV5-4 and TRBJ2-1, reads ETGVTQSPTHLIKTRGQQVTLRCSSQSGHNTVSWYQQALGQGPQFIFQYYREEENGRGNFPPRFSGLQFPNYSSELNVNALELDDSALYLCATGSTGDNEQFFGPGTRLTVL.

The chain employs TRBV28 and TRBJ1-6; 8 bases agree with TRBD1. This CDR3 has 15 residues. Germline loops: CDR1 MDHEN, CDR2 SYDVKM. With V trimmed by 7 bases and J by 10 bases, 12 bases remained unmatched. The CDR3 nucleotides are TGTGCCAGCAAATCGACAGGGGACGAATGGTCACCCCTCCACTTT. Protein product: CASKSTGDEWSPLHF.

This rearrangement joins TRBV5-1 to TRBJ2-2; 10 nucleotides match TRBD2. Germline loops: CDR1 SGHRS, CDR2 YFSETQ. Trimming at V came to 5 bases and at J to 5 bases, leaving 6 bases not matched to a gene. The CDR3 has 15 residues. DNA for the CDR3: TGCGCCAGCAGTCTGCAGCGGGGGGGTACCGGGGAGCTGTTTTTT. This gives the protein CASSLQRGGTGELFF.

This clone was counted a few times. The V call is TRBV27, the J call TRBJ1-4, with 8 bases identical to TRBD1. V gave up 5 bases and J gave up 7 bases; unmatched junction bases: 6. The CDR3 extends over 14 amino acids. Germline CDR1 reads MNHEY; CDR2 reads SMNVEV (reference sequence). This chain's CDR3 is CASSDQGAGEKLFF. The CDR3 DNA is TGTGCCAGCAGTGACCAGGGGGCGGGTGAAAAACTGTTTTTT.

This clone was recorded only once. This chain links TRBV6-6 with TRBJ1-2; 10 nucleotides line up with TRBD1. The V segment lost 2 bases and the J segment 4 bases; nucleotides outside the gene matches: 4. The CDR3 is 15 amino acids. Germline CDR1 MNHNY, CDR2 SVGAGI (reference sequence). The CDR3 DNA reads as TGTGCCAGCAGTTACGACAGGGGGCGAGGCTATGGCTACACCTTC. Its translation: CASSYDRGRGYGYTF.

The genes are TRBV4-2 and TRBJ2-3; 7 bases line up with TRBD1. The CDR3 sequence is 15 residues long. CDR1 and CDR2 (germline): LGHNA, YNFKEQ. The V gene end was trimmed by 1 base and the J gene end by 5 bases; junction bases not matched to a gene: 6. The CDR3 DNA reads as TGTGCCAGCAGCCAAGCGACAGGGACCCTAGATACGCAGTATTTT. It is translated as CASSQATGTLDTQYF.